The 27 T cell receptor beta chains listed next were all sequenced from one sample in a study of T cell changes during pregnancy in multiple sclerosis. Repertoires were generated with immunoSEQ multiplex PCR, while TCRdb's copy carries only in-frame clones and drops some. The sample yields roughly 51,000 clones, approximately 94% seen once. The specimen was CD8+ T cells from peripheral blood mononuclear cells, collected before pregnancy. These receptors came from a female donor with multiple sclerosis, enrolled in a pregnancy study.

The rearrangement uses TRBV10-2 and TRBJ1-2; D might be TRBD1 (6 bases). The CDR3 runs 15 residues. V gave up 0 bases and J gave up 6 bases, with 14 bases separating them. Germline-derived CDR1 and CDR2 are WSHSY and SAAADI. For the CDR3, the DNA is TGCGCCAGCAGTGAGTCGTGGACAGCCCTGGATGGCTACACCTTC. Translating it yields CASSESWTALDGYTF.

This chain uses TRBV5-1 with TRBJ1-1; TRBD1 agrees at 10 bases. The germline gives CDR1 SGHRS, CDR2 YFSETQ. The CDR3 length is 14 residues. Trimming cost V 4 bases and J 4 bases; bases outside gene matches: 4. CDR3 coding DNA: TGCGCCAGCAGCCAACGGACAGGGGGCACTGAAGCTTTCTTT. It specifies CASSQRTGGTEAFF. Full variable domain (missing parts from reference TRBV5-1 and TRBJ1-1): KAGVTQTPRYLIKTRGQQVTLSCSPISGHRSVSWYQQTPGQGLQFLFEYFSETQRNKGNFPGRFSGRQFSNSRSEMNVSTLELGDSALYLCASSQRTGGTEAFFGQGTRLTVV.

V is TRBV6-5 and J is TRBJ1-2, with 9 bases aligning to TRBD1. The CDR3 runs to 13 residues. Germline CDR1 is MNHEY and CDR2 is SVGAGI. Trimming at V came to 5 bases and at J to 7 bases, leaving 5 bases not matched to a gene. The CDR3 region is CASSTGGAFGYTF. The CDR3 nucleotides are TGTGCCAGCAGTACAGGGGGCGCGTTTGGCTACACCTTC.

This chain joins TRBV5-4 and TRBJ1-5; 9 bases are shared with TRBD1. This CDR3 has 17 residues. V dropped 5 bases and J dropped 2; count of bases not matched to a gene: 11. Germline CDR1 SGHNT, CDR2 YYREEE (reference sequence). The chain's CDR3 is CASRPGQGDCCNQPQHF. The DNA of the CDR3 is TGTGCCAGCAGACCGGGACAGGGAGATTGTTGCAATCAGCCCCAGCATTTT.

V gene TRBV14 combines with J gene TRBJ1-2, with TRBD1 matching over 8 bases. V lost 3 bases, J lost 5 bases, and 5 bases stayed unmatched. Germline V gives CDR1 SGHDN, CDR2 FVKESK. This CDR3 region has 14 residues. DNA of the CDR3: TGTGCCAGCAGCCAGCTCGGACAGGGTTATGGCTACACCTTC. Its protein product is CASSQLGQGYGYTF.

The chain uses TRBV30 and TRBJ1-1; tentative D call: TRBD1 (6 bases). V shed 5 bases and J shed 0 bases, with 7 bases lying between them. This CDR3 has 12 amino acids. CDR1 is GTSNPN, CDR2 SVGIG, per germline (reference sequence). CDR3 residues: CAWEGVNTEAFF. In nucleotides, the CDR3 is TGTGCCTGGGAGGGGGTGAACACTGAAGCTTTCTTT.

CDR3 loop: CAWSVLVGGIGLAAPYEQYF. The DNA of the CDR3 is TGTGCCTGGAGTGTACTTGTGGGAGGGATTGGACTAGCGGCCCCGTACGAGCAGTACTTC. The genes are TRBV30 and TRBJ2-7; 10 bases map to TRBD2. Trimming cost V 0 bases and J 4 bases; bases outside gene matches: 21. Germline V CDR1 and CDR2: GTSNPN, SVGIG (reference sequence). There are 20 residues in the CDR3. The variable domain in full, with the rest retrieved from reference TRBV30 and TRBJ2-7, is SQTIHQWPATLVQPVGSPLSLECTVEGTSNPNLYWYRQAAGRGLQLLFYSVGIGQISSEVPQNLSASRPQDRQFILSSKKLLLSDSGFYLCAWSVLVGGIGLAAPYEQYFGPGTRLTVT.

The chain employs TRBV9 and TRBJ2-2, with TRBD2 matching over 10 bases. The CDR3 is 16 amino acids. Germline values: CDR1 SGDLS, CDR2 YYNGEE. V was clipped by 5 bases and J by 2 bases; unmatched bases: 6. The CDR3 sequence is CASSYSGRANTGELFF. CDR3 nucleotide sequence: TGTGCCAGCAGTTACAGCGGGAGGGCCAACACCGGGGAGCTGTTTTTT.

The rearrangement joins TRBV28 to TRBJ2-7, with TRBD1 matching over 8 bases. The CDR3 covers 13 residues. The J segment lost 2 bases and the V segment lost 8 bases, leaving 5 bases of the junction unmatched. Germline lookup yields CDR1 MDHEN and CDR2 SYDVKM. CDR3 DNA sequence: TGTGCCAGCGACCCGGGACAGGCCTACGAGCAGTACTTC. Encoded protein: CASDPGQAYEQYF.

This clone was observed a handful of times. Other DNA sequences in this specimen translate into the identical CDR3. The chain joins TRBV19 to TRBJ1-5, with 7 positions matching TRBD1. This CDR3 region has 14 residues. The trim removed 4 bases at V and 2 bases at J, leaving 2 bases unmatched. Germline V CDR1 and CDR2: LNHDA, SQIVND (reference sequence). The CDR3 sequence: CASSTTGGNQPQHF. The CDR3 region has the DNA TGTGCCAGTAGTACCACAGGGGGCAATCAGCCCCAGCATTTT.

The chain joins TRBV6-1 to TRBJ1-1, with 7 bases lining up with TRBD1. Trimming took 4 bases from V and 6 from J; bases not matched to a gene: 11. Germline values: CDR1 MNHNS, CDR2 SASEGT. This CDR3 has 15 amino acids. CDR3 sequence: CASSGGAGGEAEAFF. For the CDR3, the DNA is TGTGCCAGCAGTGGAGGGGCAGGGGGTGAAGCTGAAGCTTTCTTT.

The chain has TRBV19 and TRBJ2-1, with no clear D. Looked up from germline, CDR1 is LNHDA and CDR2 is SQIVND (reference sequence). The CDR3 spans 11 residues. The V end lost 7 bases, the J end lost 3 bases, and 4 bases lay between the germline ends. The CDR3 DNA reads as TGTGCCAGTACCTACTACAATGAGCAGTTCTTC. Its translation: CASTYYNEQFF.

V usage is TRBV7-9 and J usage is TRBJ1-1; a weak D match, TRBD1 (6 bases). This CDR3 has 15 amino acids. Trimming took off 5 bases at V and 0 bases at J, with 13 bases between the two ends. CDR1 is SEHNR and CDR2 is FQNEAQ in the germline V gene (reference sequence). This chain's CDR3 is CASSRDQGMNTEAFF. DNA of the CDR3: TGTGCCAGCAGCCGCGATCAGGGGATGAACACTGAAGCTTTCTTT.

This chain links TRBV4-1 with TRBJ1-1, with a tentative D call TRBD1 (5 bases). CDR3 length: 16 residues. Germline V gene lookup returns CDR1 MGHRA and CDR2 YSYEKL. Trimming stripped 0 bases from V and 0 bases from J, with 11 bases between. The CDR3 region is CASSQDRQYMNTEAFF. In DNA form, the CDR3 reads TGCGCCAGCAGCCAAGATAGACAGTACATGAACACTGAAGCTTTCTTT.

The V gene is TRBV4-2, the J gene TRBJ1-1; no firm D call. Trimming removed 3 bases from V and 1 base from J, with 15 bases in between. The germline CDR1 and CDR2 sequences are LGHNA and YNFKEQ. CDR3 size: 16 residues. The CDR3 sequence: CASSQGRHLTNTEAFF. Here the CDR3 DNA reads TGTGCCAGCAGCCAGGGCAGACATCTGACGAACACTGAAGCTTTCTTT.

The CDR3 DNA reads as TGCGCCAGCGGCAGGGGGGCCATTCAGTACTTC. Translating gives CASGRGAIQYF. The chain has TRBV4-1 and TRBJ2-4; D possibly corresponds to TRBD1 (7 bases). The V and J ends lost 8 bases and 9 bases respectively, with 11 bases between them. Germline CDR1 reads MGHRA; CDR2 reads YSYEKL. The CDR3 sequence is 11 residues long.

The chain employs TRBV4-3 and TRBJ2-7, with TRBD2 identical over 9 bases. The length of the CDR3 is 15 residues. The V segment lost 0 bases and the J segment 3 bases; nucleotides outside the gene matches: 3. CDR1 and CDR2 (germline): LGHNA, YSLEER. CDR3 sequence: CASSQDRTSDYEQYF. The CDR3 DNA follows: TGCGCCAGCAGCCAAGATAGGACTAGCGACTACGAGCAGTACTTC.

The chain uses TRBV9 and TRBJ2-1; D is uncertain. V was trimmed by 0 bases and J by 8 bases, leaving 3 bases between them. The CDR3 is 11 amino acids. Germline loops: CDR1 SGDLS, CDR2 YYNGEE. CDR3 residues: CASSVVDEQFF. The CDR3 DNA sequence: TGTGCCAGCAGCGTAGTCGATGAGCAGTTCTTC.

The chain carries TRBV29-1 and TRBJ2-3, with D uncertain. The CDR3 runs 12 residues. The V gene's germline CDR1 is SQVTM and CDR2 ANQGSEA. The V end was cut by 4 bases, the J end by 6 bases, with 11 bases between. The DNA of the CDR3 is TGCAGCGTTGGCAGGTCCGGCGATACGCAGTATTTT. Its protein is CSVGRSGDTQYF.

Here the CDR3 reads CASSEVGGARETQYF. As DNA, the CDR3 is TGTGCCAGCAGTGAGGTGGGGGGGGCGAGGGAGACCCAGTACTTC. The chain links TRBV2 to TRBJ2-5; weak D call: TRBD2 (7 bases). Trimming stripped 3 bases from V and 5 bases from J, with 16 bases between. The V gene's germline CDR1 is SNHLY and CDR2 FYNNEI. The length of the CDR3 is 15 residues.

The chain carries TRBV4-1 and TRBJ2-7, with D possibly matching TRBD1 (6 bases). The CDR3 length is 15 residues. V was pared by 2 bases and J by 5 bases, with 16 bases between. Per the germline V gene, CDR1 is MGHRA and CDR2 is YSYEKL. CDR3 protein: CASSQPQGPDHEQYF. DNA of the CDR3: TGCGCCAGCAGCCAACCCCAGGGGCCCGACCACGAGCAGTACTTC.

V is TRBV28 and J is TRBJ2-7; TRBD2 agrees at 10 bases. Germline lookup yields CDR1 MDHEN and CDR2 SYDVKM. This CDR3 spans 14 amino acids. V shed 5 bases and J 6 bases; nucleotides not matched to a gene: 7. The CDR3 coding sequence is TGTGCCAGCAGTCCGGGACTAGCGACGTTCGAGCAGTACTTC. Residues: CASSPGLATFEQYF.

CDR3 protein: CASSSSGANTGELFF. The CDR3 nucleotides read TGTGCCAGCAGTTCAAGCGGAGCGAACACCGGGGAGCTGTTTTTT. V usage is TRBV7-9 and J usage is TRBJ2-2; tentative D call: TRBD2 (5 bases). The V end lost 6 bases, the J end lost 0 bases, and 11 bases lay between the germline ends. The CDR3 has 15 amino acids. Germline CDR1 SEHNR, CDR2 FQNEAQ (reference sequence). Looking up the rest from reference TRBV7-9 and TRBJ2-2 gives the full variable domain: DTGVSQNPRHKITKRGQNVTFRCDPISEHNRLYWYRQTLGQGPEFLTYFQNEAQLEKSRLLSDRFSAERPKGSFSTLEIQRTEQGDSAMYLCASSSSGANTGELFFGEGSRLTVL.

In regard to this clone: Other DNA sequences from this sample encode an identical CDR3 as well. CDR3 amino acids: CATSRDGADTQYF. CDR3 nucleotides: TGTGCCACCAGCAGAGATGGTGCGGATACGCAGTATTTT. The chain carries TRBV15 and TRBJ2-3; the D is unclear. V was trimmed by 0 bases and J by 6 bases, leaving 7 bases between them. The CDR3 spans 13 residues. Germline values: CDR1 LNHNV, CDR2 YYDKDF (reference sequence).

This chain uses TRBV6-5 with TRBJ2-3, with 7 bases lining up with TRBD1. The J segment lost 0 bases and the V segment lost 5 bases, leaving 5 bases of the junction unmatched. Germline V CDR1 and CDR2: MNHEY, SVGAGI. CDR3 length: 15 amino acids. The CDR3 DNA follows: TGTGCCAGCAGTCCGGGGACAGTAAGCACAGATACGCAGTATTTT. Translating it yields CASSPGTVSTDTQYF.

CDR3 in DNA: TGTGCCAGCAGTGAAGAGAGCTTCGGGAACACTGAAGCTTTCTTT. Translation gives CASSEESFGNTEAFF. This chain connects TRBV6-1 to TRBJ1-1; no reliable D call. In germline, CDR1 is MNHNS, CDR2 SASEGT. There are 15 residues in the CDR3. Deletions cut 1 base from V and 1 base from J, with 10 bases between.

V usage is TRBV19 and J usage is TRBJ1-5, with TRBD1 matching 10 bases. The CDR3 extends over 12 amino acids. Germline V CDR1 and CDR2: LNHDA, SQIVND (reference sequence). CDR3 loop: CAVGQGDQPQHF. The CDR3 region has the DNA TGTGCGGTCGGACAGGGGGATCAGCCCCAGCATTTT.